Only a few counts were recorded for the clone carrying this T cell receptor (beta chain). Its antigen is currently unknown. These data come from a study of metastatic and nonmetastatic thyroid tumors. Study-wide context: Across blood and tumor or nodule tissue, repertoires from malignant and benign thyroid patients were compared with one another.

Study findings and constraints: Reported TCR beta diversity, measured in blood and tumor, was significantly higher for malignant thyroid tumors than for benign nodules.

Original processing methods: The distant-metastasis classifier for papillary thyroid cancer was built from CDR3 differences across clinicopathological groups. TCRdb re-clonotyped the PCR reads through MiXCR. These V and J calls rely on TCRdb rather than the paper's analysis. This table holds about 14,000 clones, approximately 28% found once. All patients reached thyroid surgery having received no treatment beforehand. Input material: tumor tissue. The TCR originated in a female donor with papillary thyroid cancer or a benign thyroid nodule (not recorded which). Some clones in this sample may be carry-over from other donors' samples.

In DNA form, the CDR3 reads TGTGCCAGTAGAACCGGGGACCGACTGATGGAGCAGTACTTC. Its translation: CASRTGDRLMEQYF. The chain combines TRBV19 with TRBJ2-7; possibly TRBD1 or TRBD2 for D (5 bases each). CDR3 length equals 14 residues. Trimming stripped 6 bases from V and 7 bases from J, with 19 bases between. Germline V gene lookup returns CDR1 LNHDA and CDR2 SQIVND (reference sequence). The variable domain in full, with the rest retrieved from reference TRBV19 and TRBJ2-7, is DGGITQSPKYLFRKEGQNVTLSCEQNLNHDAMYWYRQDPGQGLRLIYYSQIVNDFQKGDIAEGYSVSREKKESFPLTVTSAQKNPTAFYLCASRTGDRLMEQYFGPGTRLTVT.